This TCR beta chain was identified during a study of blood T cells in healthy people across ages. Study details: Template switching captured about one barcoded beta molecule per two T cells. The study's findings and limits: Older age coincided with a roughly linear decline in TCR beta diversity per million T cells. The authors considered diversity estimates from one million T cells to be underestimates.

A second about 7 to 11 cycle PCR used barcoded and J-beta primers. Each cDNA molecule carried a tag from a template-switch adaptor that contained 12 random nucleotides. TCRdb independently ran MiXCR on the 5' RACE reads; one entry per CDR3 protein. The table shows approximately 800,000 distinct CDR3 sequences, with roughly 60% occurring only once. As concerns this clonotype: Its antigen remains unidentified.

The germline V gene encodes CDR1 DFQATT and CDR2 SNEGSKA (reference sequence). CDR3 size: 14 residues. Trimming shortened V by 1 base and J by 0 bases, and 9 bases separated the two germline ends. The TCR originated in a man aged 25-40 years in good health. The sequenced sample was blood. J is TRBJ1-1 and V is TRBV20-1; possible D gene TRBD1, 5 bases. CDR3 sequence (DNA): TGCAGTGCTAGAGTGGGGGGATTGAACACTGAAGCTTTCTTT. It codes for CSARVGGLNTEAFF.